This T cell receptor (beta chain) was retrieved from a study of vaccination and CD4 T cells after COVID-19. Regarding the study as a whole: Going from approximately 21 to 38, median SARS-CoV-2-reactive clonotypes did not rise significantly.

Sequence data for DNA of cultured CD4+ T cells were generated by the Oncomine TCR Beta short-read assay. TCRdb independently ran MiXCR on the PCR reads; one entry per CDR3 protein. The profile shows 15,000 to 20,000 distinct CDR3 sequences, approximately 50% of them singletons. Treatment meaning: approximately nine-day PBMC culture with coronavirus spike peptide pools or control peptides (ViraFEST assay). Antigen-specific T cell expansion with peptide pools preceded TCR sequencing in the ViraFEST approach. From the roughly 11-day cultures, CD4+ T cells were isolated by negative selection. Points on this clonotype: Antigen: not known.

CDR3 length: 13 amino acids. The germline V gene encodes CDR1 MNHNS and CDR2 SASEGT. Trimming removed 7 bases from V and 11 bases from J; junction bases left unmatched: 6. Sequences were derived from CD4+ T cells from blood, cultured in vitro, sampled before SARS-CoV-2 vaccination. The origin of this receptor is a human donor who had recovered from COVID-19. This sequence joins TRBV6-1 and TRBJ1-6; TRBD1 matches 9 bases. DNA of the CDR3: TGTGCCAGCAAGACAGGGGGGGGTCCACCCCTCCACTTT. This gives the protein CASKTGGGPPLHF.